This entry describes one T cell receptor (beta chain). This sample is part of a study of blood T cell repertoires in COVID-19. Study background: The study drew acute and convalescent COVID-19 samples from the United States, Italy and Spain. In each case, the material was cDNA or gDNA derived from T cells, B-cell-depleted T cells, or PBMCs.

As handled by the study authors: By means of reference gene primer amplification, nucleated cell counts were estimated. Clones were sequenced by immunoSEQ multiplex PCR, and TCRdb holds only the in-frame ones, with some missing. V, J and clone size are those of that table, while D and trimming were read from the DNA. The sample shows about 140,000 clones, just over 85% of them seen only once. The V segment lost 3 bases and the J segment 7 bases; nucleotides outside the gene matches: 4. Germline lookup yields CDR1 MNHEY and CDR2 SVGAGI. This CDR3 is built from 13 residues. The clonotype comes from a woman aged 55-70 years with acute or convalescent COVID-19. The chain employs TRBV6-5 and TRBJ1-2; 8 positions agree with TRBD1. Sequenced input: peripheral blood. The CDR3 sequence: CASSYQGAGGYTF. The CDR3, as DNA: TGTGCCAGCAGTTATCAGGGGGCGGGTGGCTACACCTTC.